The TCR beta chain under discussion was sequenced for a study of T cells in Graves' hyperthyroidism and ophthalmopathy. For the study at large: Specimen type is peripheral blood, collected at initial diagnosis prior to any treatment.

A lack of ophthalmopathy progression within 18 months defined stable Graves' hyperthyroidism. Pregnant or lactating patients were excluded, as were those with uncontrolled infection or other autoimmune disease. It was RNA transcripts that yielded the amplified TCR beta CDR3 regions. The HTBI primer set served for first-round RT-PCR of the TCR CDR3. Using its own MiXCR run on the multiplex PCR reads, TCRdb lists one record per CDR3 protein. The sample records 300,000 or so distinct CDR3 sequences, about 20% being singletons. The ends were cut back, 3 bases at V and 5 bases at J, with 19 bases in the middle. There are 15 residues in the CDR3. CDR1 and CDR2 (germline): DFQATT, SNEGSKA (reference sequence).

This receptor was obtained from a woman aged 50 to 60 with Graves' hyperthyroidism. J is TRBJ1-1 and V is TRBV20-1; D is undetermined. Sequenced input: blood. CDR3 residues: CSARWRGRGRTEAFF. CDR3 in DNA: TGCAGTGCTAGGTGGAGAGGGCGGGGAAGGACTGAAGCTTTCTTT.